Presented here are 14 T cell receptor beta chains from one specimen sequenced in a study of T cell clonality in common variable immunodeficiency. Assay: immunoSEQ multiplex PCR; the TCRdb copy retains only in-frame clones and omits some. The data list fewer than 75,000 clones, none observed once; 1.5% to 2% falls to the top ten. The sample taken for sequencing was peripheral blood mononuclear cells. These receptors were taken from a person aged 18 to 75 in good health.

This clone was recorded at least ten times. The DNA ends 3 residues before the CDR3 does, and the rest of the CDR3 is filled in from the germline J gene. The V call is TRBV30, the J call TRBJ1-5, with TRBD1 matching over 11 bases. CDR1 and CDR2 (germline): GTSNPN, SVGIG (reference sequence). The CDR3 sequence is 14 residues long. The V and J ends lost 5 bases and 7 bases, in that order; junction bases with no gene match: 7. The CDR3 spells CAWATGTGGQPQHF. The DNA read from the CDR3 is TGTGCCTGGGCTACTGGGACAGGGGGACAGCCC.

This clone was counted many times. The sequenced part of the CDR3 DNA is TGTGCCAGCAGCCCAGGACTAGCAGCTCACAATGAG. Translated, it gives CASSPGLAAHNE. Given in full, the CDR3 is CASSPGLAAHNEQFF. The chain is built from TRBV7-2 and TRBJ2-1, with TRBD2 matching 8 bases. The CDR3 extends 3 residues past the end of the read, so its final part is completed from the germline J gene. The CDR3 length is 15 residues. V dropped 5 bases and J dropped 5; count of bases not matched to a gene: 8. Per the germline V gene, CDR1 is SGHTA and CDR2 is FQGNSA.

Ten or more counts support this clone. The read halts 3 residues ahead of the CDR3 end, with the missing end drawn from the germline J gene. The V and J genes are TRBV20-1 and TRBJ1-6; 7 bases line up with TRBD1. From germline, CDR1 is DFQATT and CDR2 SNEGSKA (reference sequence). J lost 9 bases, V lost 5 bases, and 10 bases had no gene match. CDR3 length: 14 residues. The CDR3 DNA, read in part, is TGCAGTGCTGGCAGACAGGGACTCGGTTCACCC. As protein: CSAGRQGLGSP. The whole CDR3 sequence is CSAGRQGLGSPLHF.

The table lists this clone with many counts. Read coverage stops 3 residues before the CDR3 terminus; the germline J gene supplies the remainder. The chain uses TRBV5-1 and TRBJ1-2; the match to TRBD1 covers 11 bases. The V gene's germline CDR1 is SGHRS and CDR2 YFSETQ. This CDR3 comprises 14 residues. The V gene end was trimmed by 4 bases and the J gene end by 7 bases; junction bases not matched to a gene: 6. CDR3 DNA (partial): TGCGCCAGCAGCCGGGGACAGGGGGACCGTGGC. Translation: CASSRGQGDRG. The full-length CDR3 reads as CASSRGQGDRGYTF. Filled out from reference TRBV5-1 and TRBJ1-2, the complete variable domain reads KAGVTQTPRYLIKTRGQQVTLSCSPISGHRSVSWYQQTPGQGLQFLFEYFSETQRNKGNFPGRFSGRQFSNSRSEMNVSTLELGDSALYLCASSRGQGDRGYTFGSGTRLTVV.

This clone was found many times. Sequencing ends 3 residues short of the CDR3 end; the germline J gene provides the rest. V is TRBV5-1 and J is TRBJ2-5, with 9 positions matching TRBD2. V shed 0 bases and J 5 bases; nucleotides not matched to a gene: 5. Germline-derived CDR1 and CDR2 are SGHRS and YFSETQ. The CDR3 spans 15 residues. The DNA read from the CDR3 is TGCGCCAGCAGCTTGGCGGGACTAGCAACGGAGACC. It codes for CASSLAGLATET. The entire CDR3 is CASSLAGLATETQYF.

This clone has ten or more counts. The CDR3 is cut off 3 residues early in the read; its end comes from the germline J gene. The chain joins TRBV20-1 to TRBJ2-3; tentatively, D is TRBD1 (6 bases). The CDR3 has 14 amino acids. Trimming took 1 base from V and 3 from J, leaving 11 bases between them. Germline-derived CDR1 and CDR2 are DFQATT and SNEGSKA (reference sequence). CDR3 sequence: CSARGVRGTDTQYF. The sequenced part of the CDR3 DNA is TGCAGTGCTAGAGGCGTTAGGGGGACAGATACG.

This clone was detected ten times or more. Sequencing ends 3 residues short of the CDR3 end; the germline J gene provides the rest. This chain links TRBV2 with TRBJ2-4, with 10 bases that match TRBD2. V gave up 6 bases and J gave up 0 bases; unmatched junction bases: 5. The CDR3 covers 16 residues. Germline CDR1 SNHLY, CDR2 FYNNEI. CDR3 in amino acids: CASRATSGPAKNIQYF. CDR3 bases read: TGTGCCAGCAGGGCGACTAGCGGGCCAGCCAAAAACATT. Variable domain in full (rest from reference TRBV2 and TRBJ2-4): EPEVTQTPSHQVTQMGQEVILRCVPISNHLYFYWYRQILGQKVEFLVSFYNNEISEKSEIFDDQFSVERPDGSNFTLKIRSTKLEDSAMYFCASRATSGPAKNIQYFGAGTRLSVL.

At least ten counts were recorded for this clone. The read gets to within 3 residues of the CDR3 end, and the germline J gene fills in the rest. The rearrangement joins TRBV5-4 to TRBJ2-3, with D unclear. The CDR3 contains 14 residues. Looked up from germline, CDR1 is SGHNT and CDR2 is YYREEE (reference sequence). V dropped 0 bases and J dropped 4 bases, with 9 bases sitting between them. CDR3 protein: CASSLVKSSDTQYF. The sequenced part of the CDR3 DNA is TGTGCCAGCAGCTTGGTAAAGAGCTCAGATACG.

This clone was recorded at least ten times. The read stops 3 residues short of the end of the CDR3; the missing end is completed from the germline J gene. The chain employs TRBV28 and TRBJ2-7, with TRBD2 as a possible D gene (6 bases). Per germline, CDR1 MDHEN and CDR2 SYDVKM. V lost 6 bases, J lost 0 bases, and 9 bases lay in between. The CDR3 consists of 13 residues. The chain's CDR3 is CASRRTTSYEQYF. CDR3 DNA (partial): TGTGCCAGCAGGCGGACTACCTCCTACGAG.

This clone has a count of ten or more. The read ends 3 residues early relative to the CDR3; the germline J gene fills the gap. The chain is built from TRBV20-1 and TRBJ2-3; 10 bases agree with TRBD2. The CDR3 extends over 15 amino acids. The germline V gene encodes CDR1 DFQATT and CDR2 SNEGSKA (reference sequence). Trimming cost V 5 bases and J 5 bases; bases outside gene matches: 10. Partial CDR3 DNA: TGCAGTGCTCTCCTAAGCGGGGGGGCTGGAGATACG. Translated, it gives CSALLSGGAGDT. The entire CDR3 protein reads CSALLSGGAGDTQYF.

This clone was counted at least ten times. The CDR3 goes on 3 residues after the read ends, and that part is filled in from the germline J gene. This chain joins TRBV19 and TRBJ2-2, with D perhaps TRBD2 (8 bases). This CDR3 is 17 amino acids long. Trimming pared 7 bases from V and 7 bases from J, leaving 25 bases between. Germline V gene lookup returns CDR1 LNHDA and CDR2 SQIVND (reference sequence). The part of the CDR3 DNA that was read is TGTGCCAGTACTAAACCGGGAGGGACAGCAAGGGTCGGGGAG. This sequence encodes CASTKPGGTARVGE. The CDR3 reads in full as CASTKPGGTARVGELFF.

This clone was counted ten times or more. With the read ending 3 residues before the CDR3 end, the germline J gene is used to fill in that end. V is TRBV5-1 and J is TRBJ2-3; TRBD2 matches at 8 bases. The trim removed 4 bases at V and 4 bases at J, leaving 11 bases unmatched. The CDR3 runs to 16 residues. CDR1 and CDR2 from the germline V gene are SGHRS and YFSETQ. The CDR3 loop reads CASSPTSGRVADTQYF. The part of the CDR3 DNA that was read is TGCGCCAGCAGCCCGACCAGCGGGAGAGTCGCAGATACG.

This clone occurred a few times. Read coverage stops 3 residues before the CDR3 terminus; the germline J gene supplies the remainder. The V call is TRBV20-1, the J call TRBJ2-7, with a tentative D call TRBD1 (5 bases). Germline V gene sequence: CDR1 DFQATT, CDR2 SNEGSKA (reference sequence). V shed 6 bases and J shed 5 bases, with 20 bases lying between them. The length of the CDR3 is 14 residues. The sequenced CDR3 bases are TGCAGTGCCAGCGACCTGGGGCGATCCAACGAG. It specifies CSASDLGRSNE. The whole CDR3 protein reads CSASDLGRSNEQYF.

This clone was counted at least ten times. The read ends 3 residues shy of where the CDR3 ends; the end is completed using the germline J gene. The chain combines TRBV18 with TRBJ1-2, with 10 positions matching TRBD1. Germline-derived CDR1 and CDR2 are KGHSH and LQKENI. The CDR3 covers 15 residues. V gave up 3 bases and J gave up 1 base; unmatched junction bases: 2. The CDR3 sequence is CASSPRTGGNYGYTF. CDR3 bases read: TGTGCCAGCTCACCCCGGACAGGGGGTAACTATGGC.